The present entry profiles one TCR beta chain with its context. Its specificity is not known. An Oncomine TCR Beta short-read assay was used to sequence the DNA from cultured CD4+ T cells. The template was genomic DNA from cultured CD4+ T cells. Via MiXCR, TCRdb re-called the PCR reads, giving one row per CDR3 protein. The sample includes about 10,000 distinct CDR3 sequences, roughly 50% seen only once; the top ten take 21%. Treatment meaning: approximately nine-day PBMC culture with coronavirus spike peptide pools or control peptides (ViraFEST assay). ViraFEST sequenced TCRs after peptide-pool expansion of antigen-specific T cells. The sample originates from a study of vaccination and CD4 T cells after COVID-19. Turning to the study itself: The peptides that stimulated the cells were overlapping spike peptides from SARS-CoV-2, HCoV-NL63, HCoV-OC43 and HCoV-229E.

The length of the CDR3 is 14 residues. CDR1 and CDR2 (germline): MNHNS, SASEGT. Trimming removed 8 bases from V and 4 bases from J; junction bases left unmatched: 3. Notes on the study in general: Median SARS-CoV-2-reactive clonotype numbers rose nonsignificantly, about 20 to 38.

The source of this sequence is a human donor who had recovered from COVID-19. The chain is built from TRBV6-1 and TRBJ2-1; 12 bases fit TRBD2. Sequencing input: CD4+ T cells from blood, cultured in vitro. The CDR3 region is CASSLAGGYNEQFF. The CDR3 DNA reads TGTGCCAGCTCACTAGCGGGGGGATACAATGAGCAGTTCTTC.